What follows are 5 T cell receptor beta chains derived from one specimen sequenced in a study of cytomegalovirus exposure and HLA in healthy donors. Primers included in the PCR were 60 Vbeta and 13 Jbeta primers. Method: immunoSEQ multiplex PCR; TCRdb's copy keeps in-frame clones and lacks some. Here the sample spans roughly 84,000 clones, around 66% being singletons. Sequenced material: PBMCs. Every receptor here comes from a woman aged 40 to 50 in good health and CMV-seropositive.

This clone was observed a few times. The gene calls are TRBV29-1 and TRBJ1-1; D is undetermined. This CDR3 is 14 amino acids long. Germline CDR1 is SQVTM and CDR2 is ANQGSEA. V lost 2 bases to trimming and J lost 0 bases, with 10 bases between them. CDR3 sequence: CSVEKEGLNTEAFF. In DNA, the CDR3 is TGCAGCGTTGAAAAAGAGGGCCTGAACACTGAAGCTTTCTTT.

The chain links TRBV11-3 to TRBJ2-1; 9 positions match TRBD1. V dropped 5 bases and J dropped 4; count of bases not matched to a gene: 3. In germline, CDR1 is SGHNT, CDR2 YENEEA. The CDR3 totals 14 residues. This chain's CDR3 is CASSTGTGYNEQFF. The CDR3 DNA follows: TGTGCCAGCAGCACCGGGACAGGGTACAATGAGCAGTTCTTC.

CDR3 residues: CASSPLGLSHNEQFF. The CDR3 DNA reads TGTGCCAGCAGCCCCCTGGGACTATCACACAATGAGCAGTTCTTC. The rearrangement links TRBV6-6 to TRBJ2-1; 7 nucleotides agree with TRBD2. The CDR3 extends over 15 amino acids. Looked up from germline, CDR1 is MNHNY and CDR2 is SVGAGI (reference sequence). The J segment lost 5 bases and the V segment lost 6 bases, leaving 10 bases of the junction unmatched.

The V gene is TRBV6-1, the J gene TRBJ1-2, with a weak D call TRBD1 (6 bases). The CDR3 contains 13 residues. CDR1 is MNHNS and CDR2 is SASEGT in the germline V gene. V dropped 5 bases and J dropped 2 bases, with 9 bases sitting between them. This CDR3 is CASSWDTNYGYTF. CDR3 nucleotides: TGTGCCAGCAGTTGGGACACCAACTATGGCTACACCTTC.

The chain uses TRBV5-4 and TRBJ2-1; D is unresolved. Germline V gene sequence: CDR1 SGHNT, CDR2 YYREEE (reference sequence). Trimming cost V 4 bases and J 4 bases, with 9 bases left between them. This CDR3 contains 13 residues. This CDR3 reads CASSIPAYNEQFF. In nucleotides, the CDR3 is TGTGCCAGCAGCATACCAGCGTACAATGAGCAGTTCTTC.